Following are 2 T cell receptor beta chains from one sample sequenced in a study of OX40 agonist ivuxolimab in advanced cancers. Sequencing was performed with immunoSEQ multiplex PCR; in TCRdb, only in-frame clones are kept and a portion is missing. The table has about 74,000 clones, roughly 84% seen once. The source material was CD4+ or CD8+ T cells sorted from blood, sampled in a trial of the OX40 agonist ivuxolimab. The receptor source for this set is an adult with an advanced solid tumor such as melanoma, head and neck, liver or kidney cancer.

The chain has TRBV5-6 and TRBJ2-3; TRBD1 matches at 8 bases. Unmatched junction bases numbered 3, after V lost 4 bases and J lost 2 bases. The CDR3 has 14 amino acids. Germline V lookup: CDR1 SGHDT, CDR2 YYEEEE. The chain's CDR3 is CASSTDRVTDTQYF. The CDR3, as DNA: TGTGCCAGCAGCACGGACAGGGTCACAGATACGCAGTATTTT.

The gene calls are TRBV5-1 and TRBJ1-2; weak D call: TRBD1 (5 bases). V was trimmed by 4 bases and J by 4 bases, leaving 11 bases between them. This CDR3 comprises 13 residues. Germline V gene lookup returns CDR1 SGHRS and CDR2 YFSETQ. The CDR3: CASSLGQPYGYTF. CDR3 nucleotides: TGCGCCAGCAGCCTGGGGCAGCCCTATGGCTACACCTTC.